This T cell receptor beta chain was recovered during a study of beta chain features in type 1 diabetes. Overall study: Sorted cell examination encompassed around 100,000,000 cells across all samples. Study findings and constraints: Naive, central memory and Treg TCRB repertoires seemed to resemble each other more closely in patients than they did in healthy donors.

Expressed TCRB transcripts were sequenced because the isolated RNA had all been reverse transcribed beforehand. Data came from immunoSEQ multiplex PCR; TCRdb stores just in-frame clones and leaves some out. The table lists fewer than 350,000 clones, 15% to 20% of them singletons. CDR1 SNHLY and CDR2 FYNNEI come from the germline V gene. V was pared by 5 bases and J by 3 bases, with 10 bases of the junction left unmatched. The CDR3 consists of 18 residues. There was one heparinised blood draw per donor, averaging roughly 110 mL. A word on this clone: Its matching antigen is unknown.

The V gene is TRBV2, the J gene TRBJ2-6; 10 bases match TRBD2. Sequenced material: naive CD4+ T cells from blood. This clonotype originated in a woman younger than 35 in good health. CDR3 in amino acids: CASSSTGLAGGGANVLTF. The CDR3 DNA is TGTGCCAGCAGTTCTACGGGATTAGCGGGAGGTGGGGCCAACGTCCTGACTTTC.